These 16 T cell receptor beta chains originate from one sample sequenced in a study of blood T cell repertoires in COVID-19. Repertoires were generated with immunoSEQ multiplex PCR, while TCRdb's copy carries only in-frame clones and drops some. The sample lists more than 100,000 clones, over 75% occurring once. Sequencing was done on a sample of peripheral blood. The receptors here all came from an older woman with acute or convalescent COVID-19.

J is TRBJ1-2 and V is TRBV6-5; 8 bases are shared with TRBD1. Trimming cost V 6 bases and J 5 bases; bases outside gene matches: 8. Germline values: CDR1 MNHEY, CDR2 SVGAGI. This CDR3 has 14 amino acids. CDR3 in amino acids: CASSTSGGWYGYTF. The DNA for the CDR3 is TGTGCCAGCAGCACCTCAGGGGGCTGGTATGGCTACACCTTC.

The chain is built from TRBV25-1 and TRBJ2-7; D perhaps matches TRBD2 (5 bases). The CDR3 is 11 amino acids. The V end was cut by 0 bases, the J end by 12 bases, with 9 bases between. Germline CDR1 is MGHDK and CDR2 is SYGVNS. CDR3 in DNA: TGTGCCAGCAGTGAATACGGGATACCGTACGTC. Protein sequence: CASSEYGIPYV.

About this clone: The junction departs from germline at one end; a sequencing error may be responsible. The chain joins TRBV24-1 to TRBJ2-5, with TRBD1 matching over 7 bases. CDR1 is KGHDR and CDR2 is SFDVKD in the germline V gene. The CDR3 runs to 14 residues. Written as DNA, the CDR3 is TGTGCCGCCAGTGAGACAGGGTACCAAGAGACCCAGTACTTC. This encodes CAASETGYQETQYF.

The chain has TRBV6-5 and TRBJ1-6, with 9 bases aligning to TRBD1. Trimming at V came to 5 bases and at J to 7 bases, leaving 3 bases not matched to a gene. This CDR3 comprises 14 residues. Germline V gene data show CDR1 as MNHEY and CDR2 as SVGAGI. CDR3 sequence: CASSRTGENSPLHF. For the CDR3, the DNA is TGTGCCAGCAGTCGGACAGGGGAGAATTCACCCCTCCACTTT.

This clone was seen just once. V and J are TRBV3-1 (or the pseudogene TRBV3-2) and TRBJ2-1; 7 positions agree with TRBD2. Germline assignment: CDR1 LGHDT and CDR2 YNNKEL (reference sequence). The CDR3 extends over 13 amino acids. The trim removed 1 base at V and 7 bases at J, leaving 1 base unmatched. The CDR3 protein is CASSQGGGNEQFF. CDR3 coding DNA: TGTGCCAGCAGCCAAGGGGGGGGAAATGAGCAGTTCTTC.

The V call is TRBV28, the J call TRBJ1-3, with TRBD1 as a possible D gene (6 bases). Per the germline V gene, CDR1 is MDHEN and CDR2 is SYDVKM. Trimming took off 10 bases at V and 4 bases at J, with 14 bases between the two ends. This CDR3 has 13 residues. This chain's CDR3 is CAIYRVNGNTIYF. DNA of the CDR3: TGTGCCATCTACAGGGTGAACGGAAACACCATATATTTT.

This clone showed up just a few times. This sequence joins TRBV19 and TRBJ1-1; D unresolved. CDR3 size: 11 residues. The V and J ends lost 7 bases and 5 bases respectively, with 8 bases between them. Germline values: CDR1 LNHDA, CDR2 SQIVND (reference sequence). Here the CDR3 DNA reads TGTGCCAGTAATTCGGAGACTGAAGCTTTCTTT. As protein: CASNSETEAFF.

The rearrangement joins TRBV21-1 to TRBJ2-3; the table calls TRBD2, which could not be checked here. TRBV21-1 constitutes a pseudogene. The CDR3 has 18 residues. CDR3 bases: TGTGCCAGCAGCAATGGGGAGGGGACTACTGCAAACACAGATACGCAGTATTTT. It translates to CASSNGEGTTANTDTQYF.

The chain uses TRBV28 and TRBJ1-2, with D maybe TRBD1 (5 bases). Trimming pared 2 bases from V and 2 bases from J, leaving 9 bases between. Per germline, CDR1 MDHEN and CDR2 SYDVKM. The CDR3 is made up of 14 amino acids. The CDR3 sequence: CASSLPRGNYGYTF. The DNA for the CDR3 is TGTGCCAGCAGTTTACCAAGGGGAAACTATGGCTACACCTTC.

The chain carries TRBV6-5 and TRBJ2-1; TRBD1 matches at 8 bases. J gave up 14 bases and V 8 bases, and 8 bases lay outside the gene matches. The CDR3 sequence is 11 residues long. CDR1 is MNHEY, CDR2 SVGAGI, per germline. CDR3 nucleotide sequence: TGTGCCAGCGATGACAGGGGAAGGAAGTTCTTC. Residues: CASDDRGRKFF.

This rearrangement joins TRBV30 to TRBJ1-6; 9 positions match TRBD1. V shed 4 bases, J shed 5 bases, and the junction held 3 bases outside the gene matches. This CDR3 spans 14 amino acids. The germline V gene has CDR1 GTSNPN and CDR2 SVGIG (reference sequence). The CDR3 nucleotides read TGTGCCTGGAAACAGGGGGCTGATAATTCACCCCTCCACTTT. Residues: CAWKQGADNSPLHF.

This chain links TRBV11-2 with TRBJ1-1; no clear D gene. The CDR3 length is 12 residues. Trimming took off 5 bases at V and 1 base at J, with 5 bases between the two ends. Germline V gives CDR1 SGHAT, CDR2 FQNNGV. Here the CDR3 reads CASSRGNTEAFF. CDR3 nucleotide sequence: TGTGCCAGCAGCCGGGGGAACACTGAAGCTTTCTTT.

The chain uses TRBV6-4 and TRBJ2-3, with D possibly being TRBD1 (5 bases). There are 14 residues in the CDR3. Germline CDR1 MRHNA, CDR2 SNTAGT. The V end was cut by 5 bases, the J end by 1 base, with 10 bases between. The DNA of the CDR3 is TGTGCCAGCAGTTCAGGGTACCGCACAGATACGCAGTATTTT. It translates to CASSSGYRTDTQYF.

This clone was observed a single time. The rearrangement joins TRBV27 to TRBJ2-2; D might be TRBD1 (6 bases). Trimming cost V 7 bases and J 5 bases, with 14 bases left between them. This CDR3 region has 14 residues. Germline lookup yields CDR1 MNHEY and CDR2 SMNVEV (reference sequence). The CDR3, as DNA: TGTGCCAGCAAGTACAGGGATTATACCGGGGAGCTGTTTTTT. Its protein product is CASKYRDYTGELFF.

The genes are TRBV2 and TRBJ2-5, with 7 bases identical to TRBD2. The CDR3 extends over 11 amino acids. Germline lookup yields CDR1 SNHLY and CDR2 FYNNEI. Germline trimming cut 8 bases from V and 5 bases from J; bases unmatched to any gene: 2. The CDR3 DNA reads TGTGCCAGCGCAGCGGGGGAGACCCAGTACTTC. Translation: CASAAGETQYF.

The chain is built from TRBV5-1 and TRBJ2-5, with D maybe TRBD1 (5 bases). V was pared by 0 bases and J by 1 base, with 7 bases between. The CDR3 extends over 14 amino acids. The V gene's germline CDR1 is SGHRS and CDR2 YFSETQ. The CDR3, as DNA: TGCGCCAGCAGCTTGGGGGGCAGCCAAGAGACCCAGTACTTC. It is translated as CASSLGGSQETQYF.